This paragraph reports one T cell receptor (beta chain). Its antigen is unidentified. These data originate in a study of T cell responses to AZD1222 COVID-19 vaccine. Findings and caveats of the study: White British ancestry dominated among donors, who included more females, and clonal diversity was possibly underestimated. With dominance at 160-218 and 743-854, vaccine-associated CD4 TCRs spanned spike.

Second-dose recipients at about 4 or about 12 weeks were treated as one pooled group. Clones were read by immunoSEQ multiplex PCR, and TCRdb kept only the in-frame ones, dropping some. The repertoire consists of 100,000 to 130,000 clones, with 70% to 90% occurring once and the leading ten covering around 4.5%. The CDR3 is 12 amino acids. V gave up 7 bases and J gave up 8 bases, with 14 bases separating them. Looked up from germline, CDR1 is SEHNR and CDR2 is FQNEAQ (reference sequence). The sequence was collected from an adult who received the AZD1222 COVID-19 vaccine. Sequencing was performed on peripheral blood, taken 28 days after the second AZD1222 dose. The chain employs TRBV7-9 and TRBJ1-2, with no clear D. The CDR3 DNA reads as TGTGCCAGCACCTCAGGAGGGAGCGGCTACACCTTC. It translates to CASTSGGSGYTF.